Reported below is one T cell receptor beta chain. What it binds is unknown. TCRdb keeps only in-frame clones here, not all; method: immunoSEQ multiplex PCR. The table has 50,000 to 70,000 clones, roughly 77% seen once. Single viable CD3+CD4+CD8-CD45RO+ cells were sorted as the memory CD4+ T cells. Serum IgG to CMV pp150, pp28, p38 and p52 defined serostatus. The V end lost 8 bases, the J end lost 7 bases, and 19 bases lay between the germline ends. Germline lookup yields CDR1 MNHNS and CDR2 SASEGT. CDR3 size: 14 residues. This sample was taken from a study of memory CD4+ T cells and cytomegalovirus serostatus. Study at large: Healthy Belgian adult donors included roughly nine CMV-positive and some 23 CMV-negative people. Study observations and caveats: CMV serostatus prediction reached median AUC around 0.94, or 0.89 with US-trained model. 67 of 164 known CMV-associated TCRbeta sequences appeared in CD4+ memory.

This chain uses TRBV6-1 with TRBJ2-3, with D possibly being TRBD1 (8 bases). The sequencing input was memory CD4+ T cells from blood. The clonotype comes from an adult in good health and CMV-seropositive. CDR3 in DNA: TGTGCCAGCGGGGGGGACAGGAGGATGAATACGCAGTATTTT. It specifies CASGGDRRMNTQYF.